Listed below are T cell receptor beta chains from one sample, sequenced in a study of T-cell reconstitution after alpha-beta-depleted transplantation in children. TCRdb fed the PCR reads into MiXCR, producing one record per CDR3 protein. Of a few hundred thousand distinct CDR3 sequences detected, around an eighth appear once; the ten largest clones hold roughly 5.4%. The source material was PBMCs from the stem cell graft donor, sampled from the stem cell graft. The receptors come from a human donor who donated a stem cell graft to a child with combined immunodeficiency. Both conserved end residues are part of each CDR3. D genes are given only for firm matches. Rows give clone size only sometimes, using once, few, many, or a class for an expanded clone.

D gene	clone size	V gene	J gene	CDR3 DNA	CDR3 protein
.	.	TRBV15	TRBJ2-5	TGTGCCACCAGCAGAGACGGCTTGACTAATGCACAAGAGACCCAGTACTTC	CATSRDGLTNAQETQYF
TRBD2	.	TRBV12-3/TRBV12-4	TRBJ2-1	TGTGCCAGCAGTTTAAGTCTAGCGGGAGGCGATGAGCAGTTCTTC	CASSLSLAGGDEQFF
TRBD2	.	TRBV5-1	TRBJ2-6	TGCGCCAGCACGACCGGACTAGCTGGTTCTGGGGCCAACGTCCTGACTTTC	CASTTGLAGSGANVLTF
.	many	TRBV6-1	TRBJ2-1	TGTGCCAGCATCGAAGGTTGGGTGAATGAGCAGTTCTTC	CASIEGWVNEQFF
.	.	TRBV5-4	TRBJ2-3	TGTGCCAGCAGCTGGAGGCACGGAGGCACAGATACGCAGTATTTT	CASSWRHGGTDTQYF
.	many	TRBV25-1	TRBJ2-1	TGTGCCAGCAGTGAATGGGGGAGCTTCTACAATGAGCAGTTCTTC	CASSEWGSFYNEQFF
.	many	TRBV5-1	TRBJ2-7	TGCGCCAGCAGCCTAGACCAGGGTTCCTACGAGCAGTACTTC	CASSLDQGSYEQYF
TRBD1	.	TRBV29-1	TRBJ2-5	TGCAGCATCTCCGGGACAGGAGTCGTTGAGACCCAGTACTTC	CSISGTGVVETQYF
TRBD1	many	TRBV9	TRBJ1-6	TGTGCCAGCAGCCCACCGGGACAGGGGGCGTCACCCCTCCACTTT	CASSPPGQGASPLHF
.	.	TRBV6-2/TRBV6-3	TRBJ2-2	TGTGCCAGCAGTTACGCAGAAACCGGGGAGCTGTTTTTT	CASSYAETGELFF
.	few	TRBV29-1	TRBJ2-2	TGCAGCGGGACAGAGTCGAACACCGGGGAGCTGTTTTTT	CSGTESNTGELFF
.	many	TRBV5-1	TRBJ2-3	TGCGCCAGCAGCTTAGACCAGGGAGATACGCAGTATTTT	CASSLDQGDTQYF
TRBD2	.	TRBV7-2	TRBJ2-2	TGTGCCAGCAGCTTAGGGGGACTAGCGGGATCCGGGGAGCTGTTTTTT	CASSLGGLAGSGELFF
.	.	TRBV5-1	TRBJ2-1	TGCGCCAGCAGCTTGGGGCGAGGGACCCCACGGGATGAGCAGTTCTTC	CASSLGRGTPRDEQFF
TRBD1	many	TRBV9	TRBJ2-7	TGTGCCAGCAGCGGACAGGGACGGGAGCAGTACTTC	CASSGQGREQYF
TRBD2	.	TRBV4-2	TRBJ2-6	TGTGCCAGCAGCCTAAGTGGGGGGGTCTCTGGGGCCAACGTCCTGACTTTC	CASSLSGGVSGANVLTF
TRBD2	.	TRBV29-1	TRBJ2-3	TGCAGCGTTGAAGGCGGATGGGGGGGGACAGATACGCAGTATTTT	CSVEGGWGGTDTQYF
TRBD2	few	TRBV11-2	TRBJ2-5	TGTGCCAGCAGCTCCCCACAATGGGGAGCGGGGGGCCCCCCCGAGACCCAGTACTTC	CASSSPQWGAGGPPETQYF
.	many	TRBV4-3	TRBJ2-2	TGCGCCAGCAGCCAAGAGTCCAGAAACACCGGGGAGCTGTTTTTT	CASSQESRNTGELFF
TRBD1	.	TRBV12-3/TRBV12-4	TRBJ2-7	TGTGCCAGCAGTCGACAGGGTTTCGGCTACGAGCAGTACTTC	CASSRQGFGYEQYF
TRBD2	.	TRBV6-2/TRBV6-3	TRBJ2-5	TGTGCCAGCAGTCCCGGACTAGCGGGAGCGTTGTACCAAGAGACCCAGTACTTC	CASSPGLAGALYQETQYF
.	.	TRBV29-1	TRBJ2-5	TGCAGCGTTTGGGGGCAACAAGAGACCCAGTACTTC	CSVWGQQETQYF
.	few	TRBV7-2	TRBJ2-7	TGTGCCAGCAGCTTCCGGACTGGCTCCTACGAGCAGTACTTC	CASSFRTGSYEQYF
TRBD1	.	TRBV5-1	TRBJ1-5	TGCGCCAGTAACCTGGACAGGGGGAGCGATATGAGCAATCAGCCCCAGCATTTT	CASNLDRGSDMSNQPQHF
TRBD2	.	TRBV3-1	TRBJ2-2	TGTGCCAGCAGCCAAGGGTGGAGCGGGGCGAACACCGGGGAGCTGTTTTTT	CASSQGWSGANTGELFF
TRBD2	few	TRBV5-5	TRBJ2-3	TGTGCCAGCACCTCGGGGGGACTATTGACAGATACGCAGTATTTT	CASTSGGLLTDTQYF
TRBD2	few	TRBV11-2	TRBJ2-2	TGTGCCAGCAGCTTAGTAGCGGGATATACCGGGGAGCTGTTTTTT	CASSLVAGYTGELFF
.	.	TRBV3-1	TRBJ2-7	TGTGCCAGCAGCCAAGGTAGGGGATTCGAGCAGTACTTC	CASSQGRGFEQYF
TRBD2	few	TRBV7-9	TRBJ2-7	TGTGCCAGCAGCTCTGGACTAGCGGGAGTTAACGAGCAGTACTTC	CASSSGLAGVNEQYF
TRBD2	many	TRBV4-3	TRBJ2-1	TGCGCCAGCAGCCAAGGACTAGCGGGAATCAATGAGCAGTTCTTC	CASSQGLAGINEQFF
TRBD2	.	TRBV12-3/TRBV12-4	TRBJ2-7	TGTGCCAGCAGTTTTGCAGCGGGGGGGCCCTACGAGCAGTACTTC	CASSFAAGGPYEQYF
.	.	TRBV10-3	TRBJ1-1	TGTGCCATCAGTGTAGGAGTGAACACTGAAGCTTTCTTT	CAISVGVNTEAFF
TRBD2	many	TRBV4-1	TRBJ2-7	TGCGCCAGCAGCCAACCTTTCATAGCGGGAGGGCCAAACGAGCAGTACTTC	CASSQPFIAGGPNEQYF
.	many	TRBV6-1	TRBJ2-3	TGTGCCAGCACTACGGGACACTTCGAGGATACGCAGTATTTT	CASTTGHFEDTQYF
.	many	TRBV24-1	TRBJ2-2	TGTGCCACCAGTGACGGCGGGGAGCTGTTTTTT	CATSDGGELFF
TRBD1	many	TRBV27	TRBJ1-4	TGTGCCAGCAGTCCCTGGACAGGGTCAGGCGAAAAACTGTTTTTT	CASSPWTGSGEKLFF
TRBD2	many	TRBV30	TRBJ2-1	TGTGCCTGGATTCCTTACGGGAGGGCGAACGAGCAGTTCTTC	CAWIPYGRANEQFF
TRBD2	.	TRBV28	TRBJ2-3	TGTGCCAGCAGGCGACTAGCGGGGGACCCAGATACGCAGTATTTT	CASRRLAGDPDTQYF
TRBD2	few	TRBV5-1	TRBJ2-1	TGCGCCAGCAGCCTGGAGGCGGGGGGATGGGATGAGCAGTTCTTC	CASSLEAGGWDEQFF